Below, one T cell receptor beta chain is given with its context. The data are from a study of T cells expressing NK-cell markers. TCRdb reworked the 5' RACE reads into one entry per CDR3 protein, no DNA. Its table records over 150,000 distinct CDR3 sequences. From germline, CDR1 is SGHAT and CDR2 FQNNGV. CDR3 size: 15 residues. The TCR originated in a woman in her forties or fifties in good health. V is TRBV11-2 and J is TRBJ1-3; TCRdb's D gene call, TRBD1, goes unchecked for lack of DNA. Sequenced input: blood T cells: a sorted CD56 or NKG2C T cell subset, CD4+ or CD8+ T cells, or bulk PBMC T cells (not recorded which). CDR3 in amino acids: CASSPGTDSGNTIYF.